A single sample is the source of the 20 T cell receptor beta chains below, sequenced in a study of blood T cell repertoires in COVID-19. Assay: immunoSEQ multiplex PCR; the TCRdb copy retains only in-frame clones and omits some. Of about 130,000 clones listed, approximately 80% were seen once; the top ten hold under 9.5%. The sample comprised PBMCs or T cells enriched from blood (not recorded which). The receptors originated from a man aged 50-59 years who had recovered from COVID-19.

The gene calls are TRBV19 and TRBJ2-5; D ambiguous. Deletions cut 5 bases from V and 1 base from J, with 14 bases between. In germline, CDR1 is LNHDA, CDR2 SQIVND (reference sequence). The CDR3 is 15 amino acids. The CDR3 DNA is TGTGCCAGTAGTTCCAGACTCTTACTCCAAGAGACCCAGTACTTC. Amino acid sequence: CASSSRLLLQETQYF.

The chain recombines TRBV3-1 (or the pseudogene TRBV3-2) with TRBJ1-1; 8 bases map to TRBD1. Unmatched junction bases numbered 4, after V lost 0 bases and J lost 1 base. The CDR3 has 16 amino acids. Germline V gene lookup returns CDR1 LGHDT and CDR2 YNNKEL (reference sequence). CDR3 nucleotides: TGTGCCAGCAGCCAAGATCGGACAGGGAGGAACACTGAAGCTTTCTTT. This sequence encodes CASSQDRTGRNTEAFF.

The rearrangement links TRBV11-2 to TRBJ2-7; tentative D call: TRBD2 (6 bases). This CDR3 comprises 16 residues. The germline V gene encodes CDR1 SGHAT and CDR2 FQNNGV. With 0 bases removed from V and 2 bases from J, the gap between germline ends came to 14 bases. CDR3 amino acids: CASSLENWRGPYEQYF. The CDR3, as DNA: TGTGCCAGCAGCTTAGAAAACTGGAGGGGCCCCTACGAGCAGTACTTC.

This chain links TRBV9 with TRBJ1-1; D perhaps matches TRBD1 (5 bases). The germline gives CDR1 SGDLS, CDR2 YYNGEE. V lost 2 bases and J 3 bases, leaving 11 bases between the germline ends. The CDR3 loop spans 14 amino acids. CDR3 residues: CASSVRVGDTEAFF. The CDR3 bases are TGTGCCAGCAGCGTTAGGGTAGGGGACACTGAAGCTTTCTTT.

The chain carries TRBV6-5 and TRBJ2-3; a weak D match, TRBD2 (6 bases). Germline CDR1 is MNHEY and CDR2 is SVGAGI. V was shortened by 0 bases and J by 7 bases, with 14 bases between the two germline ends. The CDR3 spans 15 residues. CDR3 residues: CASSYSRTGDYTQYF. The DNA for the CDR3 is TGTGCCAGCAGTTACTCTAGAACGGGGGATTATACGCAGTATTTT.

This clone was seen a single time. The chain is built from TRBV5-1 and TRBJ1-1; the D gene is possibly TRBD1 (6 bases). The ends were cut back, 0 bases at V and 0 bases at J, with 18 bases in the middle. Germline V CDR1 and CDR2: SGHRS, YFSETQ. The CDR3 runs 18 residues. This CDR3 is CASSLGGTGMGMNTEAFF. CDR3 DNA: TGCGCCAGCAGCTTGGGGGGAACAGGGATGGGGATGAACACTGAAGCTTTCTTT.

This clone came up once. The chain employs TRBV12-3 or TRBV12-4 and TRBJ2-1, with TRBD1 as a possible D gene (6 bases). V lost 8 bases, J lost 15 bases, and 17 bases lay in between. The CDR3 contains 11 residues. This chain's CDR3 is CASSRQGRLFF. The CDR3 DNA sequence: TGTGCCAGCTCCCGGCAGGGGCGTTTGTTCTTC.

The genes are TRBV6-5 and TRBJ1-4; unclear D gene. V lost 2 bases to trimming and J lost 4 bases, with 8 bases between them. CDR1 is MNHEY and CDR2 is SVGAGI in the germline V gene. The length of the CDR3 is 14 residues. CDR3 amino acids: CASSYGQVNEKLFF. Here the CDR3 DNA reads TGTGCCAGCAGTTACGGGCAGGTTAATGAAAAACTGTTTTTT.

The chain has TRBV15 and TRBJ1-2; D gene uncertain. The germline V and J ends were trimmed by 0 bases and 4 bases, with 6 bases remaining between them. The germline V gene has CDR1 LNHNV and CDR2 YYDKDF (reference sequence). The CDR3 length is 13 residues. The CDR3 nucleotides read TGTGCCACCAGCAGAGATGGAGCCTATGGCTACACCTTC. It yields the protein CATSRDGAYGYTF.

J is TRBJ1-5 and V is TRBV29-1; TRBD1 matches 10 bases. The J segment lost 5 bases and the V segment lost 4 bases, leaving 5 bases of the junction unmatched. The germline CDR1 and CDR2 sequences are SQVTM and ANQGSEA. The CDR3 runs 14 residues. The CDR3 nucleotides are TGCAGCGTTGGACAGGGGGCGAAGGATCAGCCCCAGCATTTT. It codes for CSVGQGAKDQPQHF.

The chain joins TRBV2 to TRBJ2-1; D not certain. The germline V gene has CDR1 SNHLY and CDR2 FYNNEI. Trimming cost V 7 bases and J 10 bases, with 17 bases left between them. The CDR3 sequence is 13 residues long. The CDR3 nucleotides read TGTGCCAGCACCCCAGGATCTTATGAGGAGCAGTTCTTC. It translates to CASTPGSYEEQFF. Supplemented by reference TRBV2 and TRBJ2-1, the full variable domain reads EPEVTQTPSHQVTQMGQEVILRCVPISNHLYFYWYRQILGQKVEFLVSFYNNEISEKSEIFDDQFSVERPDGSNFTLKIRSTKLEDSAMYFCASTPGSYEEQFFGPGTRLTVL.

V is TRBV12-3 or TRBV12-4 and J is TRBJ1-2; 7 bases map to TRBD1. The CDR3 spans 13 residues. Trimming took 5 bases from V and 2 from J; bases not matched to a gene: 2. CDR3 loop: CASSVGQNYGYTF. The DNA of the CDR3 is TGTGCCAGCAGTGTGGGACAGAACTATGGCTACACCTTC.

The chain joins TRBV5-1 to TRBJ1-1; D is undetermined. V lost 0 bases, J lost 2 bases, and 17 bases lay in between. Germline CDR1 SGHRS, CDR2 YFSETQ. CDR3 length: 17 amino acids. DNA of the CDR3: TGCGCCAGCAGCTTGGCGGTTTGGAGCAGCACAAACACTGAAGCTTTCTTT. It specifies CASSLAVWSSTNTEAFF.

This sequence joins TRBV30 and TRBJ2-5, with D unresolved. Germline V lookup: CDR1 GTSNPN, CDR2 SVGIG (reference sequence). V gave up 2 bases and J gave up 4 bases, with 5 bases separating them. The CDR3 is made up of 11 amino acids. The CDR3, as DNA: TGTGCCTGGAGTCACACAGAGACCCAGTACTTC. Amino acids: CAWSHTETQYF.

This clone was observed once. V is TRBV5-8 and J is TRBJ2-2; D may be TRBD2 (7 bases). Germline V gene sequence: CDR1 SGHTS, CDR2 YDEGEE. The V end lost 0 bases, the J end lost 6 bases, and 15 bases lay between the germline ends. The CDR3 extends over 16 amino acids. In DNA, the CDR3 is TGTGCCAGCAGCTTGGCCGGGGGGCAGTGGGCCGGGGAGCTGTTTTTT. Residues: CASSLAGGQWAGELFF.

In DNA form, the CDR3 reads TGCGCCAGCAGCCAGGAGAGCACAGATACGCAGTATTTT. Translating gives CASSQESTDTQYF. This rearrangement joins TRBV4-3 to TRBJ2-3; D remains ambiguous. V was shortened by 3 bases and J by 0 bases, with 4 bases between the two germline ends. Germline V CDR1 and CDR2: LGHNA, YSLEER. This CDR3 is 13 amino acids long.

CDR3 sequence (DNA): TGTGCCAGCAGCTTGAGGGGCTTCGAAGCTTTCTTT. This gives the protein CASSLRGFEAFF. The rearrangement uses TRBV5-6 and TRBJ1-1; D is possibly TRBD1 (5 bases). Trimming left V 1 base short and J 8 bases short, with 9 bases between. Germline CDR1 SGHDT, CDR2 YYEEEE. The CDR3 is 12 residues long. The whole variable domain, filled in from reference TRBV5-6 and TRBJ1-1, reads DAGVTQSPTHLIKTRGQQVTLRCSPKSGHDTVSWYQQALGQGPQFIFQYYEEEERQRGNFPDRFSGHQFPNYSSELNVNALLLGDSALYLCASSLRGFEAFFGQGTRLTVV.

The chain couples TRBV6-5 to TRBJ1-5, with TRBD1 identical over 8 bases. This CDR3 is built from 15 residues. The germline gives CDR1 MNHEY, CDR2 SVGAGI. The V gene end was trimmed by 2 bases and the J gene end by 5 bases; junction bases not matched to a gene: 5. Here the CDR3 reads CASSYQGAKDQPQHF. The CDR3, as DNA: TGTGCCAGCAGTTACCAGGGGGCTAAAGATCAGCCCCAGCATTTT.

The CDR3 loop is CASSSPSNNEQFF. The CDR3 DNA reads as TGTGCCAGCAGTTCCCCCAGTAACAATGAGCAGTTCTTC. The rearrangement links TRBV28 to TRBJ2-1; D uncertain. V lost 4 bases to trimming and J lost 5 bases, with 9 bases between them. In germline, CDR1 is MDHEN, CDR2 SYDVKM. The CDR3 extends over 13 amino acids.

The V and J genes are TRBV27 and TRBJ2-2; 14 bases match TRBD2. V gave up 1 base and J gave up 0 bases; unmatched junction bases: 7. This CDR3 region has 20 residues. Germline V lookup: CDR1 MNHEY, CDR2 SMNVEV (reference sequence). DNA for the CDR3: TGTGCCAGCAGTTTATACGCTGGACTAGCGGGGGGATCGAACACCGGGGAGCTGTTTTTT. This sequence encodes CASSLYAGLAGGSNTGELFF.